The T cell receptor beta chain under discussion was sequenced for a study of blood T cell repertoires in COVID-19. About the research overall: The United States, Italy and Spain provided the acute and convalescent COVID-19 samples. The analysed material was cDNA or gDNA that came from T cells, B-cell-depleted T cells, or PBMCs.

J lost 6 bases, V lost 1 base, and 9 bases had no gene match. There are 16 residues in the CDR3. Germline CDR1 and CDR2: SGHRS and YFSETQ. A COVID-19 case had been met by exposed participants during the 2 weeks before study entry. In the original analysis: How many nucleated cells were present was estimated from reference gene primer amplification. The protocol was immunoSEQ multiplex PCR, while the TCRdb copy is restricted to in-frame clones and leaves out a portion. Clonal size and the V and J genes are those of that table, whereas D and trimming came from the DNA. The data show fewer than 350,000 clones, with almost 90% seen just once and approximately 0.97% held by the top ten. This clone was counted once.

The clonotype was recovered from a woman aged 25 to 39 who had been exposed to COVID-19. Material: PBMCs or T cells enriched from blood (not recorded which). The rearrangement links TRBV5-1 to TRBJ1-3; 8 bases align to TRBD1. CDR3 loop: CASSLQGQENTNTIYF. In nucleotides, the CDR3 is TGCGCCAGCAGCTTGCAGGGACAGGAAAATACAAACACCATATATTTT.